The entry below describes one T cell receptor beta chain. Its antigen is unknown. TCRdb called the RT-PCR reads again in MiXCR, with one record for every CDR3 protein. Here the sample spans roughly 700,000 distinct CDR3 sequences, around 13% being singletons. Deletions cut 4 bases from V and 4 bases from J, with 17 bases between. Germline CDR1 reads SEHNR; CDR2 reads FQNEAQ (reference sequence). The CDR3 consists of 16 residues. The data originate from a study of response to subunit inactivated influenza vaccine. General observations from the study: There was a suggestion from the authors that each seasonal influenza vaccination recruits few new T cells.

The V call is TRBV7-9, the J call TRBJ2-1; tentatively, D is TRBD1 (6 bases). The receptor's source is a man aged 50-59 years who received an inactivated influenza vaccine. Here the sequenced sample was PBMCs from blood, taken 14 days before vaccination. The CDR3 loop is CASSSPDRHLYNEQFF. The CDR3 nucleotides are TGTGCCAGCAGCTCCCCGGACAGACACCTTTACAATGAGCAGTTCTTC. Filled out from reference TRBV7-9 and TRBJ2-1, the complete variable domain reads DTGVSQNPRHKITKRGQNVTFRCDPISEHNRLYWYRQTLGQGPEFLTYFQNEAQLEKSRLLSDRFSAERPKGSFSTLEIQRTEQGDSAMYLCASSSPDRHLYNEQFFGPGTRLTVL.